The rows below give T cell receptor beta chains drawn from one sample of a study of blood T cell repertoires in COVID-19. Profiled with immunoSEQ multiplex PCR; TCRdb holds only in-frame clones, not every one. The sample consists of 150,000 to 200,000 clones, around 80% of them appearing once. Input material: PBMCs or T cells enriched from blood (not recorded which). These receptors all stem from a woman between 45 and 60 years old who had recovered from COVID-19. Each CDR3 is given with its conserved first and last residue.

j_call: TRBJ1-2
v_call: TRBV4-3
cdr3_aa: CASSQVAQGGSYGYTF

j_call: TRBJ1-2
v_call: TRBV28
cdr3_aa: CASMGRNYGYTF

j_call: TRBJ2-7
v_call: TRBV28
cdr3_aa: CASSPGTVSYEQYF

j_call: TRBJ2-3
v_call: TRBV12-5
cdr3_aa: CASGLGHLASDTQYF

j_call: TRBJ2-2
v_call: TRBV6-5
cdr3_aa: CASTTLNTGELFF

j_call: TRBJ1-2
v_call: TRBV29-1
cdr3_aa: CSVVAGHYGYTF

j_call: TRBJ1-1
v_call: TRBV24-1
cdr3_aa: CASRDGGGTEAFF

j_call: TRBJ1-2
v_call: TRBV19
cdr3_aa: CASKGARDLSGYTF

j_call: TRBJ2-2
v_call: TRBV10-3
cdr3_aa: CAISAGSPGGAGGELFF

j_call: TRBJ1-3
v_call: TRBV19
cdr3_aa: CASSPWTGSSGNTIYF

j_call: TRBJ2-2
v_call: TRBV7-9
cdr3_aa: CATAGGLQTGELFF

j_call: TRBJ2-7
v_call: TRBV4-3
cdr3_aa: CASSRETSSYEQYF

j_call: TRBJ2-2
v_call: TRBV4-3
cdr3_aa: CASSLHPSGSNTGELFF

j_call: TRBJ1-1
v_call: TRBV29-1
cdr3_aa: CSANRGRNTEAFF

j_call: TRBJ1-1
v_call: TRBV3-1/TRBV3-2
cdr3_aa: CASSPDRGLGAFF

j_call: TRBJ1-2
v_call: TRBV19
cdr3_aa: CASTRLEGHYGYTF

j_call: TRBJ2-7
v_call: TRBV5-4
cdr3_aa: CASSSGLSTYEQYF

j_call: TRBJ1-1
v_call: TRBV7-2
cdr3_aa: CASSYRGIPIGNTEAFF

j_call: TRBJ1-1
v_call: TRBV5-1
cdr3_aa: CASSFTGQGNTEAFF

j_call: TRBJ1-2
v_call: TRBV15
cdr3_aa: CATSPPRQRGNYGYTF

j_call: TRBJ1-5
v_call: TRBV7-8
cdr3_aa: CASSRQGINQPQHF

j_call: TRBJ1-4
v_call: TRBV18
cdr3_aa: CASSETGLGEKLFF

j_call: TRBJ2-2
v_call: TRBV5-4
cdr3_aa: CASSIIHTSNTGELFF

j_call: TRBJ2-7
v_call: TRBV18
cdr3_aa: CASSPRADYEQYF

j_call: TRBJ1-1
v_call: TRBV25-1
cdr3_aa: CASRSSRVEAFF

j_call: TRBJ2-1
v_call: TRBV5-4
cdr3_aa: CASSIPSGGANEQFF

j_call: TRBJ1-3
v_call: TRBV12-3/TRBV12-4
cdr3_aa: CASSVSSGNTIYF

j_call: TRBJ2-1
v_call: TRBV7-2
cdr3_aa: CASSLGGTGFF

j_call: TRBJ2-6
v_call: TRBV7-2
cdr3_aa: CASSFPKTSGGAGANVLTF

j_call: TRBJ2-3
v_call: TRBV10-3
cdr3_aa: CAITTSGGITDTQYF

j_call: TRBJ1-1
v_call: TRBV7-6
cdr3_aa: CASSLAGHSNTEAFF

j_call: TRBJ2-1
v_call: TRBV10-2
cdr3_aa: CASSSSGSSYNEQFF

j_call: TRBJ1-2
v_call: TRBV28
cdr3_aa: CASSPWERGYTF

j_call: TRBJ1-1
v_call: TRBV7-2
cdr3_aa: CASSLSGGMNTEAFF

j_call: TRBJ2-7
v_call: TRBV11-1
cdr3_aa: CASSLAGTPEQYF

j_call: TRBJ1-2
v_call: TRBV5-5
cdr3_aa: CASSLTHQVSGGYTF

j_call: TRBJ2-7
v_call: TRBV4-1
cdr3_aa: CASSQVDRPYEQYF

j_call: TRBJ2-7
v_call: TRBV9
cdr3_aa: CASSVAPSGTEQYF

j_call: TRBJ2-7
v_call: TRBV27
cdr3_aa: CASRVGLAGVAYEQYF

j_call: TRBJ1-5
v_call: TRBV7-2
cdr3_aa: CASSLTPGRFQPQHF

j_call: TRBJ2-3
v_call: TRBV7-9
cdr3_aa: CASSLETSSDTQYF

j_call: TRBJ1-4
v_call: TRBV6-5
cdr3_aa: CASRSSGFGEKLFF

j_call: TRBJ1-2
v_call: TRBV6-2/TRBV6-3
cdr3_aa: CASSSTGLESSGYTF

j_call: TRBJ2-7
v_call: TRBV28
cdr3_aa: CAIRTGPSYEQYF

j_call: TRBJ1-3
v_call: TRBV28
cdr3_aa: CASSIYTGSSGNTIYF

j_call: TRBJ2-5
v_call: TRBV5-1
cdr3_aa: CASSAGLAGGTYQETQYF

j_call: TRBJ2-7
v_call: TRBV4-1
cdr3_aa: CASSQSRQGDYEQYF

j_call: TRBJ1-2
v_call: TRBV9
cdr3_aa: CASSVRGLRLNYGYTF

j_call: TRBJ1-2
v_call: TRBV6-2/TRBV6-3
cdr3_aa: CASSYLPILGTNYGYTF

j_call: TRBJ1-1
v_call: TRBV15
cdr3_aa: CATSRLMNTEAFF

j_call: TRBJ2-1
v_call: TRBV7-2
cdr3_aa: CASSLGRVEQFF

j_call: TRBJ2-6
v_call: TRBV11-2
cdr3_aa: CASSLVGGAVRPGANVLTF

j_call: TRBJ2-1
v_call: TRBV4-2
cdr3_aa: CASSQVLNEQFF

j_call: TRBJ2-5
v_call: TRBV5-4
cdr3_aa: CASSLAAETQYF

j_call: TRBJ1-1
v_call: TRBV6-1
cdr3_aa: CASSDGQVVGTEAFF

j_call: TRBJ1-3
v_call: TRBV5-1
cdr3_aa: CASSLGQGEGNTIYF

j_call: TRBJ1-6
v_call: TRBV6-5
cdr3_aa: CASSYQAPGASPLHF